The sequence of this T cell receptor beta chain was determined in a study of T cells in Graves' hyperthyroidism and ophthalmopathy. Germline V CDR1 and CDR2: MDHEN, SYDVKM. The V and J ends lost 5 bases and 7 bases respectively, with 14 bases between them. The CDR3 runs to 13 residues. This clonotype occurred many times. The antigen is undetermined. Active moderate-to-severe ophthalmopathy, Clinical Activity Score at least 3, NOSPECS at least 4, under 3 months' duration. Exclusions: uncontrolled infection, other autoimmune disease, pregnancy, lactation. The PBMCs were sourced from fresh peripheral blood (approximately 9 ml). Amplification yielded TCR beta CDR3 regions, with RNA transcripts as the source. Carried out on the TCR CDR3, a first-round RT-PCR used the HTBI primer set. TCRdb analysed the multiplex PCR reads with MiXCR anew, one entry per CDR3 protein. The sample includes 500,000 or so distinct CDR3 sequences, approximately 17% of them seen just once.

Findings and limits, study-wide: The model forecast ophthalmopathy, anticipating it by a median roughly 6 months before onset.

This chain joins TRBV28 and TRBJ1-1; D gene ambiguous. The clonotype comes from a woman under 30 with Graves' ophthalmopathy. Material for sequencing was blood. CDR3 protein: CASSPIRALEAFF. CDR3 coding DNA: TGTGCCAGCAGTCCAATTCGAGCACTTGAAGCTTTCTTT.